The 4 T cell receptor beta chains in this list originate from one sample, sequenced in a study of blood T cells in healthy people across ages. For the second PCR, which ran for about 7 to 11 cycles, a sample-barcoded 5' primer and a J-beta primer mix were used. From the 5' RACE reads, TCRdb called clonotypes with MiXCR, one entry per CDR3 protein. The data show approximately 800,000 distinct CDR3 sequences, with 35% to 40% seen just once and 10% to 15% held by the top ten. The sample consisted of blood. These TCRs come from a man between 18 and 35 years old in good health.

The table lists this clonotype with a few counts. This rearrangement joins TRBV20-1 to TRBJ1-5; D is unclear. The CDR3 is 14 residues long. V was pared by 6 bases and J by 0 bases, with 12 bases between. Germline V gene sequence: CDR1 DFQATT, CDR2 SNEGSKA (reference sequence). CDR3 nucleotide sequence: TGCAGTGCCCCTAGGGAGGTTAGCAATCAGCCCCAGCATTTT. This encodes CSAPREVSNQPQHF.

J is TRBJ2-7 and V is TRBV6-2 or TRBV6-3; D may be TRBD1 (6 bases). The CDR3 spans 14 residues. The V gene's germline CDR1 is MNHEY and CDR2 SVGEGT. V lost 6 bases, J lost 1 base, and 13 bases lay in between. CDR3 in DNA: TGTGCCAGCAGGGCGCAGGGGATTTCCTACGAGCAGTACTTC. Its translation: CASRAQGISYEQYF.

This clonotype was observed at least ten times. This sequence joins TRBV7-2 and TRBJ2-1; TRBD2 matches 14 bases. Germline V CDR1 and CDR2: SGHTA, FQGNSA. This CDR3 contains 17 residues. Losses at the gene ends were 2 bases for V and 4 bases for J; bases not matched to a gene: 4. The DNA of the CDR3 is TGTGCCAGCAGCTTAATGGGACTAGCGGGGGTATACAATGAGCAGTTCTTC. It specifies CASSLMGLAGVYNEQFF. Looking up the rest from reference TRBV7-2 and TRBJ2-1 gives the full variable domain: GAGVSQSPSNKVTEKGKDVELRCDPISGHTALYWYRQSLGQGLEFLIYFQGNSAPDKSGLPSDRFSAERTGGSVSTLTIQRTQQEDSAVYLCASSLMGLAGVYNEQFFGPGTRLTVL.

V usage is TRBV3-1 and J usage is TRBJ2-1; D may be TRBD2 (5 bases). Germline V gene lookup returns CDR1 LGHDT and CDR2 YNNKEL (reference sequence). The ends were cut back, 2 bases at V and 8 bases at J, with 7 bases in the middle. This CDR3 has 12 residues. CDR3 region: CASSQTRYEQFF. For the CDR3, the DNA is TGTGCCAGCAGCCAAACTAGGTATGAGCAGTTCTTC.